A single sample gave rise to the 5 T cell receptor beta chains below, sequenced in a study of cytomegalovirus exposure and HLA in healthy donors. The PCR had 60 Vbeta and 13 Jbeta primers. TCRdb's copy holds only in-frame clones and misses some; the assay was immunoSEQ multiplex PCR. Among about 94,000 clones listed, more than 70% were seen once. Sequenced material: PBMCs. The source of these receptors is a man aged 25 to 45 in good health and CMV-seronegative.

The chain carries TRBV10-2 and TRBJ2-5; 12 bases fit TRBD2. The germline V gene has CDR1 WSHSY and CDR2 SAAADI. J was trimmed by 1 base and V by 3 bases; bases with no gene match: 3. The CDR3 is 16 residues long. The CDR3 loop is CASSDLAGGLQETQYF. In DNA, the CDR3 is TGCGCCAGCAGTGACCTAGCGGGGGGGCTCCAAGAGACCCAGTACTTC.

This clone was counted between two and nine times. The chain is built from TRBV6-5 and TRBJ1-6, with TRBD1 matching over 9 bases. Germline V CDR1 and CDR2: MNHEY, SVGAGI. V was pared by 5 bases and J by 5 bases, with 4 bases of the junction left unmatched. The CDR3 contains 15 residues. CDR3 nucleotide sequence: TGTGCCAGCAGTGGGGACAGGGTAGATAATTCACCCCTCCACTTT. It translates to CASSGDRVDNSPLHF.

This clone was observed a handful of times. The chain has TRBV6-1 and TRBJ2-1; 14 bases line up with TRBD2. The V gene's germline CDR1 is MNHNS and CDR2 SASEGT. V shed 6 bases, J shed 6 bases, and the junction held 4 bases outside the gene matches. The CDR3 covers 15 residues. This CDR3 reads CASSETSGGVNEQFF. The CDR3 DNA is TGTGCCAGCAGCGAGACTAGCGGGGGGGTCAATGAGCAGTTCTTC.

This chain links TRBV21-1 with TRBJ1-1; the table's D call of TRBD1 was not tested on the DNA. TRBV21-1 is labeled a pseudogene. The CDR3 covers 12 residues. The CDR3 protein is CASRDKNTEAFF. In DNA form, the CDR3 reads TGTGCCAGCCGTGACAAGAACACTGAAGCTTTCTTT.

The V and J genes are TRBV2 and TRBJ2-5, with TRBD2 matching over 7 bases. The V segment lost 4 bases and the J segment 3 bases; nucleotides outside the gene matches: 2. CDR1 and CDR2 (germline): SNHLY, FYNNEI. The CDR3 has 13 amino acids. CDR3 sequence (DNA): TGTGCCAGCAGTGGACTAGCCAAAGAGACCCAGTACTTC. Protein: CASSGLAKETQYF.